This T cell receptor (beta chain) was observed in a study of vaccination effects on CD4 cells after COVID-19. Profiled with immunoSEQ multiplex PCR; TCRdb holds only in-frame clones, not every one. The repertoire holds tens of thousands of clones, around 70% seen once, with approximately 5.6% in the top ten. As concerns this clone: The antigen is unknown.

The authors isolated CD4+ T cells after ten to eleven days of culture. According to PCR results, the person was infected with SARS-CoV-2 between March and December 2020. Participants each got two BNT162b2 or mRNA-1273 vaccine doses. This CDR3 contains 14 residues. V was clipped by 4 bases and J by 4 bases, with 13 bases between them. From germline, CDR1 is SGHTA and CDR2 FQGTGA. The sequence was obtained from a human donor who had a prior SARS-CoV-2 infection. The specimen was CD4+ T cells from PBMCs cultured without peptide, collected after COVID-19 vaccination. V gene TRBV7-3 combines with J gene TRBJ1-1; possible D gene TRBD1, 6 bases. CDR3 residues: CASSSSGAGTEAFF. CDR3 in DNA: TGTGCCAGCAGCTCATCAGGGGCGGGCACTGAAGCTTTCTTT.